This TCR beta chain came from a study of cytomegalovirus exposure and HLA in healthy donors. Regarding the study as a whole: In vitro testing confirmed a few CMV-associated chains as specific for CMV antigens.

To note about this clone: The antigen is not known. The sample contains more than one DNA sequence encoding this CDR3.

60 Vbeta and 13 Jbeta primers were used in PCR. Assay used: immunoSEQ multiplex PCR; TCRdb lists only in-frame clones, some missing. Here the sample spans 150,000 to 200,000 clones, roughly 84% being singletons. The CDR3 sequence is 20 residues long. V lost 3 bases to trimming and J lost 1 base; unmatched junction nucleotides: 19. Germline V lookup: CDR1 SNHLY, CDR2 FYNNEI. J is TRBJ2-7 and V is TRBV2, with 9 bases that match TRBD2. The material sequenced was PBMCs. This TCR was sampled from a boy under 18 in good health and CMV-seronegative. CDR3 DNA sequence: TGTGCCAGCAGTGATCCAGCGGGGGGCGCGGGACGAACTACTTCCTACGAGCAGTACTTC. It specifies CASSDPAGGAGRTTSYEQYF.